These T cell receptor beta chains were read from a single sample in a study of blood T cell repertoires in COVID-19. Here immunoSEQ multiplex PCR was the method, and the copy in TCRdb shows in-frame clones only, minus some. The sample yields about 180,000 clones, approximately 89% seen once. The sequenced sample consisted of PBMCs or T cells enriched from blood (not recorded which). These receptors originate from a woman between 40 and 50 years old with acute COVID-19. Both conserved end residues are part of each CDR3. A D gene is named only where the DNA matches it firmly. Clone sizes are given selectively: once, few, many, or a class where the clone is expanded.

TRBD2	TRBJ2-1	TRBV6-5	-	TGTGCCAGCAGGGTACTAGCGGGAGGTTCCGATGAGCAGTTCTTC	CASRVLAGGSDEQFF
-	TRBJ2-1	TRBV5-5	-	TGTGCCAGCAGCTCAGGGGCTACTACCTACAATGAGCAGTTCTTC	CASSSGATTYNEQFF
-	TRBJ1-6	TRBV27	-	TGTGCCAGCAGTTTTGGGCTGGGGCAGGGCACCAATTCACCCCTCCACTTT	CASSFGLGQGTNSPLHF
TRBD2	TRBJ2-1	TRBV3-1/TRBV3-2	-	TGTGCCAGCAGCCAAGGGCTAGCGGGAGTTTACCTCAATGAGCAGTTCTTC	CASSQGLAGVYLNEQFF
-	TRBJ2-6	TRBV27	-	TGTGCCAGCAGCCTCTCTACTGGAGCCGGGGCCAACGTCCTGACTTTC	CASSLSTGAGANVLTF
TRBD2	TRBJ2-1	TRBV7-9	-	TGTGCCAGCAGCTTAATAATTGTTGGACTAGCGGGATATGAGCAGTTCTTC	CASSLIIVGLAGYEQFF
TRBD2	TRBJ2-7	TRBV27	few	TGTGCCAGCAGTTTACATTTGGCTAGCGGGAGAGCGGGCGAGCAGTACTTC	CASSLHLASGRAGEQYF
TRBD1	TRBJ1-4	TRBV5-4	-	TGTGCCAGCAGCTTGTACGGGACAGGGGGTGAAAAACTGTTTTTT	CASSLYGTGGEKLFF
TRBD2	TRBJ2-5	TRBV19	-	TGTGCCAGTAGTATTAATTCCTGGACTAGCGGGGAATACCAAGAGACCCAGTACTTC	CASSINSWTSGEYQETQYF
TRBD2	TRBJ2-1	TRBV4-3	-	TGCGCCAGCAGCCAAGAGGCTAGCGGGAGGGAGACAGCGCGATACAATGAGCAGTTCTTC	CASSQEASGRETARYNEQFF
TRBD1	TRBJ2-2	TRBV9	-	TGTGCCAGCACCTACCAGGGGGAGACCGGGGAGCTGTTTTTT	CASTYQGETGELFF
-	TRBJ1-5	TRBV6-5	-	TGTGCCAGCAGCCGACGGGGGGCAGGCAATCAGCCCCAGCATTTT	CASSRRGAGNQPQHF
-	TRBJ1-4	TRBV30	-	TGTGCCTGGACTCTCGGTGGGCCCGGTCTTGAAAAACTGTTTTTT	CAWTLGGPGLEKLFF
-	TRBJ1-5	TRBV28	once	TGTGCCAGCAGTCACTACCCGGACAGCGCCAATCAGCCCCAGCATTTT	CASSHYPDSANQPQHF
-	TRBJ2-2	TRBV3-1/TRBV3-2	-	TGTGCCAGCAGCCAAGTTACGGAGACCAACACCGGGGAGCTGTTTTTT	CASSQVTETNTGELFF
-	TRBJ2-3	TRBV7-2	-	TGTGCCAGCAGCTTAGGGGCCGTACTGGCAATAGATACGCAGTATTTT	CASSLGAVLAIDTQYF
-	TRBJ2-7	TRBV4-1	-	TGCGCCAGCAGCCAAGAAAGGCGGGTACGTCGGTACGAGCAGTACTTC	CASSQERRVRRYEQYF
-	TRBJ2-7	TRBV7-9	once	TGTGCCAGCAGCTTCCGCGGCGGGGAGCAGTACTTC	CASSFRGGEQYF
TRBD1	TRBJ1-2	TRBV28	-	TGTGCCAGCAGTTCCAATACAGGGGCCTCGATAAACTATGGCTACACCTTC	CASSSNTGASINYGYTF
-	TRBJ1-1	TRBV4-1	-	TGCGCCAGCAGCCAAGATGCCCACAGGGCACAAGGTAATGTGAACACTGAAGCTTTCTTT	CASSQDAHRAQGNVNTEAFF
-	TRBJ2-1	TRBV3-1/TRBV3-2	-	TGTGCCAGCAGCCAAGACGGGGGGCATGGACGGGAGGTCGACAACAATGAGCAGTTCTTC	CASSQDGGHGREVDNNEQFF
-	TRBJ2-5	TRBV7-9	few	TGTGCCAGCAGTCAAGAAAGCGCGGTTCAAGAGACCCAGTACTTC	CASSQESAVQETQYF